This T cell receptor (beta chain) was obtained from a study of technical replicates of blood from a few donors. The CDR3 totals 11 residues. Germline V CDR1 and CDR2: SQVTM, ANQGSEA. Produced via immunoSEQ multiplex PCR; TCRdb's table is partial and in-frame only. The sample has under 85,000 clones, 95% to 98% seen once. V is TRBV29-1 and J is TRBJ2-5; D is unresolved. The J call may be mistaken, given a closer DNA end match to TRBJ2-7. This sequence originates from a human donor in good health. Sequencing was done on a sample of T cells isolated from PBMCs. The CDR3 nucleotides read TGCAGCGTTGAAGGCGCCTACGAGCAGTACTTC. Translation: CSVEGAYEQYF.